These 22 T cell receptor beta chains share one sample of origin, sequenced in a study of T cell clonotyping in hematopoietic cell transplantation. Described time point: recipient sample about 28 days before transplant, after cytoreduction. Data came from immunoSEQ multiplex PCR; TCRdb stores just in-frame clones and leaves some out. The sample lists 7,000 to 8,000 clones, about 88% occurring once. The sample was peripheral blood mononuclear cells, taken before stem cell transplant. The origin of the receptors is a man aged 60 to 69 with acute myeloid leukemia. Some clones in this sample may be carry-over from other donors' samples.

In this sample, this clone turned up a few times. V is TRBV2 and J is TRBJ1-6; 11 positions match TRBD1. This CDR3 spans 14 amino acids. With 6 bases clipped from V and 9 bases from J, the junction kept 4 bases outside the gene matches. Germline values: CDR1 SNHLY, CDR2 FYNNEI. CDR3 nucleotide sequence: TGTGCCAGCAGGGACAGGGGGCTAGCTTCACCCCTCCACTTT. Translating it yields CASRDRGLASPLHF.

The chain combines TRBV4-2 with TRBJ2-1, with TRBD2 identical over 8 bases. This CDR3 is 16 amino acids long. Per germline, CDR1 LGHNA and CDR2 YNFKEQ. V was clipped by 4 bases and J by 6 bases; unmatched bases: 11. The DNA for the CDR3 is TGTGCCAGCAGCCTCGCGGCGCTAGCGGGTATCAATGAGCAGTTCTTC. Its protein is CASSLAALAGINEQFF.

This clone was seen just once. V usage is TRBV5-1 and J usage is TRBJ2-7; 9 bases line up with TRBD1. The CDR3 consists of 15 residues. V shed 4 bases and J 5 bases; nucleotides not matched to a gene: 10. CDR1 and CDR2 (germline): SGHRS, YFSETQ. The DNA of the CDR3 is TGCGCCAGCAGCACGTCCGGGACAGGGAACCACGAGCAGTACTTC. Protein product: CASSTSGTGNHEQYF. Drawing the rest from reference TRBV5-1 and TRBJ2-7, the complete variable domain is KAGVTQTPRYLIKTRGQQVTLSCSPISGHRSVSWYQQTPGQGLQFLFEYFSETQRNKGNFPGRFSGRQFSNSRSEMNVSTLELGDSALYLCASSTSGTGNHEQYFGPGTRLTVT.

The chain carries TRBV28 and TRBJ1-3; a weak D match, TRBD1 (5 bases). Germline loops: CDR1 MDHEN, CDR2 SYDVKM. The CDR3 spans 17 residues. V was clipped by 6 bases and J by 3 bases, with 21 bases between them. The CDR3 is CASRPRGVVGIGNTIYF. CDR3 bases: TGTGCCAGCAGACCGAGAGGGGTTGTGGGTATTGGAAACACCATATATTTT.

The gene calls are TRBV5-1 and TRBJ1-1, with 8 bases lining up with TRBD1. The CDR3 length is 16 residues. Germline CDR1 SGHRS, CDR2 YFSETQ. Trimming at V came to 4 bases and at J to 1 base, leaving 9 bases not matched to a gene. CDR3 sequence reads: CASSPHRQGRNTEAFF. For the CDR3, the DNA is TGCGCCAGCAGCCCACATAGACAGGGGAGGAACACTGAAGCTTTCTTT.

The table lists this clone with a count of one. V is TRBV4-2 and J is TRBJ2-5; TRBD2 agrees at 16 bases. CDR3 length equals 17 residues. The trim removed 4 bases at V and 1 base at J, leaving 3 bases unmatched. Germline CDR1 is LGHNA and CDR2 is YNFKEQ. This CDR3 reads CASSRGTSGGAQETQYF. Here the CDR3 DNA reads TGTGCCAGCAGCCGCGGGACTAGCGGGGGGGCCCAAGAGACCCAGTACTTC.

This chain connects TRBV29-1 to TRBJ1-2; the match to TRBD1 covers 8 bases. Germline loops: CDR1 SQVTM, CDR2 ANQGSEA. Trimming took 1 base from V and 10 from J; bases not matched to a gene: 11. The CDR3 consists of 14 residues. The CDR3 here is CSVEGSGGIVDYTF. In DNA, the CDR3 is TGCAGCGTTGAAGGGTCAGGGGGCATAGTGGACTACACCTTC.

This chain joins TRBV30 and TRBJ1-1, with a tentative D call TRBD1 (5 bases). The CDR3 sequence is 13 residues long. Looked up from germline, CDR1 is GTSNPN and CDR2 is SVGIG (reference sequence). V shed 2 bases and J shed 2 bases, with 9 bases lying between them. The CDR3 region is CAWSTQVNTEAFF. The CDR3 DNA is TGTGCCTGGAGTACACAGGTTAACACTGAAGCTTTCTTT.

In its sample, this clone was seen once. The V gene is TRBV19, the J gene TRBJ2-7; D uncertain. Germline V gives CDR1 LNHDA, CDR2 SQIVND (reference sequence). V was trimmed by 4 bases and J by 6 bases, leaving 13 bases between them. The CDR3 runs to 13 residues. The CDR3 here is CASSRTTVGEQYF. The CDR3 nucleotides read TGTGCCAGTAGTAGGACGACTGTAGGCGAGCAGTACTTC.

This chain links TRBV30 with TRBJ1-6; 8 nucleotides align to TRBD1. Germline CDR1 reads GTSNPN; CDR2 reads SVGIG (reference sequence). CDR3 length: 15 amino acids. V shed 4 bases, J shed 5 bases, and the junction held 7 bases outside the gene matches. The CDR3 coding sequence is TGTGCCTGGAACCGAGGACAGGGAAATAATTCACCCCTCCACTTT. Translating gives CAWNRGQGNNSPLHF.

V usage is TRBV9 and J usage is TRBJ2-7; D perhaps matches TRBD1 (6 bases). CDR1 and CDR2 from the germline V gene are SGDLS and YYNGEE. The CDR3 consists of 16 residues. The V end was cut by 0 bases, the J end by 6 bases, with 19 bases between. The CDR3 region has the DNA TGTGCCAGCAGCGTAGCTACGACAGGCTCTTTCGCCGAGCAGTACTTC. Protein sequence: CASSVATTGSFAEQYF.

V usage is TRBV28 and J usage is TRBJ2-2; D call uncertain. This CDR3 contains 13 residues. Germline CDR1 reads MDHEN; CDR2 reads SYDVKM. The V and J ends lost 6 bases and 6 bases respectively, with 11 bases between them. CDR3 DNA: TGTGCCAGCAGACCCTTTTCCGCCGGGGAGCTGTTTTTT. Translation gives CASRPFSAGELFF.

The DNA for the CDR3 is TGTGCCAGTAGTATTGGACAGTATGCCTACGAGCAGTACTTC. Translating gives CASSIGQYAYEQYF. This sequence joins TRBV19 and TRBJ2-7; D is perhaps TRBD1 (6 bases). Germline V gene data show CDR1 as LNHDA and CDR2 as SQIVND (reference sequence). The CDR3 runs to 14 residues. The germline V and J ends were trimmed by 3 bases and 2 bases, with 11 bases remaining between them.

A single count supports this clone. V usage is TRBV29-1 and J usage is TRBJ2-3, with a weak D call TRBD2 (5 bases). The CDR3 loop spans 13 amino acids. Trimming took 5 bases from V and 2 from J, leaving 11 bases between them. Per germline, CDR1 SQVTM and CDR2 ANQGSEA. CDR3 loop: CSVSERNTDTQYF. The CDR3, as DNA: TGCAGCGTTTCGGAGCGGAACACAGATACGCAGTATTTT.

The V and J genes are TRBV9 and TRBJ1-1; 7 bases are shared with TRBD1. The CDR3 runs 14 residues. The germline V gene encodes CDR1 SGDLS and CDR2 YYNGEE. The V gene end was trimmed by 2 bases and the J gene end by 1 base; junction bases not matched to a gene: 2. The DNA of the CDR3 is TGTGCCAGCAGCGTCGCAGGGGGGAACACTGAAGCTTTCTTT. It specifies CASSVAGGNTEAFF.

This chain links TRBV9 with TRBJ1-1, with D hard to call. The CDR3 has 16 residues. V lost 0 bases and J lost 1, with 13 bases in between. Germline CDR1 is SGDLS and CDR2 is YYNGEE. CDR3 sequence reads: CASSVALKGRNTEAFF. CDR3 DNA sequence: TGTGCCAGCAGCGTAGCGCTAAAGGGCCGGAACACTGAAGCTTTCTTT.

This chain joins TRBV5-6 and TRBJ1-5; a possible D gene is TRBD1 (5 bases). The germline V gene encodes CDR1 SGHDT and CDR2 YYEEEE. This CDR3 comprises 15 residues. The germline V and J ends were trimmed by 4 bases and 7 bases, with 18 bases remaining between them. The CDR3 protein is CASSRRGSGRQPQHF. The CDR3 DNA is TGTGCCAGCAGCCGGCGGGGGTCAGGAAGGCAGCCCCAGCATTTT.

This chain connects TRBV27 to TRBJ2-7; D may be TRBD1 (6 bases). The CDR3 spans 13 residues. Germline V CDR1 and CDR2: MNHEY, SMNVEV (reference sequence). Trimming stripped 6 bases from V and 4 bases from J, with 13 bases between. The CDR3 sequence is CASSPQGEYEQYF. CDR3 sequence (DNA): TGTGCCAGCAGCCCACAGGGAGAGTACGAGCAGTACTTC.

This chain connects TRBV5-4 to TRBJ1-5; D uncertain. The CDR3 covers 16 residues. Trimming shortened V by 0 bases and J by 0 bases, and 10 bases separated the two germline ends. CDR1 SGHNT and CDR2 YYREEE come from the germline V gene (reference sequence). DNA of the CDR3: TGTGCCAGCAGCTTGGGGGGAGGGATTAGCAATCAGCCCCAGCATTTT. The encoded protein is CASSLGGGISNQPQHF. Full variable domain (remainder filled in from reference TRBV5-4 and TRBJ1-5): ETGVTQSPTHLIKTRGQQVTLRCSSQSGHNTVSWYQQALGQGPQFIFQYYREEENGRGNFPPRFSGLQFPNYSSELNVNALELDDSALYLCASSLGGGISNQPQHFGDGTRLSIL.

The chain links TRBV7-6 to TRBJ1-3; D not resolved. Trimming pared 2 bases from V and 0 bases from J, leaving 11 bases between. The CDR3 covers 16 residues. Germline lookup yields CDR1 SGHVS and CDR2 FNYEAQ. The CDR3 here is CASSLRSGSSGNTIYF. For the CDR3, the DNA is TGTGCCAGCAGCTTACGGTCCGGGAGCTCTGGAAACACCATATATTTT.

DNA of the CDR3: TGTGCCAGCAGCGTAGGTTGGGGTACGGACGAGCAGTACTTC. Amino acids: CASSVGWGTDEQYF. The rearrangement links TRBV9 to TRBJ2-7; D gene uncertain. CDR3 length: 14 amino acids. Germline V gene sequence: CDR1 SGDLS, CDR2 YYNGEE. V shed 0 bases and J shed 5 bases, with 12 bases lying between them.

The gene calls are TRBV7-8 and TRBJ2-2; possible D gene TRBD1, 6 bases. CDR1 is SGHVS and CDR2 is FQNEAQ in the germline V gene. The CDR3 has 17 residues. The germline V and J ends were trimmed by 7 bases and 1 base, with 19 bases remaining between them. The CDR3 coding sequence is TGTGCCAGCACACGTTGGACAGCGAACTTGAACACCGGGGAGCTGTTTTTT. Protein product: CASTRWTANLNTGELFF.